The rows below give T cell receptor beta chains drawn from one sample of a study of T-cell memory formation after mild COVID-19. TCRdb independently ran MiXCR on the 5' RACE reads; one entry per CDR3 protein. The data contain over 500,000 distinct CDR3 sequences, 15% to 20% of them singletons. Sequenced: PBMCs or a T cell subset sorted from them (not recorded which). These receptors originate from an adult woman who had mild COVID-19 (a few samples of this study predate the infection). Cell type and time point are not known. Both conserved end residues are part of each CDR3. Fields, in order: J gene, D gene, V gene, clone size, CDR3 DNA, CDR3 protein. D genes are given only for firm matches. Clone size is given for some rows only: seen once, a few or many times, or a class if the clone is expanded.

j_gene: TRBJ2-3; d_gene: TRBD1; v_gene: TRBV12-3/TRBV12-4; abundance: few; CDR3nt: TGTGCCAGCAGTTTAAGACAGGGATCCGATACGCAGTATTTT; CDR3aa: CASSLRQGSDTQYF
j_gene: TRBJ1-1; d_gene: NA; v_gene: TRBV7-9; abundance: few; CDR3nt: TGTGCCAGCAGCTTACTGGTTGGGCCCCTGGGGACTGAAGCTTTCTTT; CDR3aa: CASSLLVGPLGTEAFF
j_gene: TRBJ2-7; d_gene: TRBD2; v_gene: TRBV27; abundance: NA; CDR3nt: TGTGCCAGCAGTTTATCCCGGCGGGGGGCCTCCTACGAGCAGTACTTC; CDR3aa: CASSLSRRGASYEQYF
j_gene: TRBJ2-7; d_gene: NA; v_gene: TRBV29-1; abundance: NA; CDR3nt: TGCAGCGTACGTACTACCAGCGGCTCCTACGAGCAGTACTTC; CDR3aa: CSVRTTSGSYEQYF
j_gene: TRBJ1-4; d_gene: NA; v_gene: TRBV21-1; abundance: few; CDR3nt: TGTGCCAGCAGCAAAGGATTGACAGGGGACTTGTCCGCTGCAACTAATGAAAAACTGTTTTTT; CDR3aa: CASSKGLTGDLSAATNEKLFF
j_gene: TRBJ1-3; d_gene: NA; v_gene: TRBV20-1; abundance: few; CDR3nt: TGCAGTGCTAGTAAACCCTCTGGAAACACCATATATTTT; CDR3aa: CSASKPSGNTIYF
j_gene: TRBJ2-4; d_gene: NA; v_gene: TRBV7-9; abundance: few; CDR3nt: TGTGCCAGCAGCCCGGGGGTCCTCGGGGGCATTCAGTACTTC; CDR3aa: CASSPGVLGGIQYF
j_gene: TRBJ1-1; d_gene: TRBD1; v_gene: TRBV3-1; abundance: few; CDR3nt: TGTGCCAGCAGTCGGACAGGGGGCTCAACTAGCACTGAAGCTTTCTTT; CDR3aa: CASSRTGGSTSTEAFF
j_gene: TRBJ2-1; d_gene: TRBD2; v_gene: TRBV6-4; abundance: many; CDR3nt: TGTGCCAGCAGTTTACTAGCGGGAGCTTCGGATGAGCAGTTCTTC; CDR3aa: CASSLLAGASDEQFF
j_gene: TRBJ2-7; d_gene: NA; v_gene: TRBV5-4; abundance: few; CDR3nt: TGTGCCAGCTCATACCAGAACGGACTCTCCTACGAGCAGTACTTC; CDR3aa: CASSYQNGLSYEQYF
j_gene: TRBJ2-1; d_gene: TRBD2; v_gene: TRBV24-1; abundance: NA; CDR3nt: TGTGCCACCAGTGACCCTGGACTAGCGGGGTCCTACAATGAGCAGTTCTTC; CDR3aa: CATSDPGLAGSYNEQFF
j_gene: TRBJ1-1; d_gene: TRBD1; v_gene: TRBV7-6; abundance: few; CDR3nt: TGTGCCAGCAGCTCAACAGGGGATATGGACACTGAAGCTTTCTTT; CDR3aa: CASSSTGDMDTEAFF
j_gene: TRBJ1-3; d_gene: NA; v_gene: TRBV7-9; abundance: NA; CDR3nt: TGTGCCAGCAGCTTAGTCGCGGCAGCTGGAAACACCATATATTTT; CDR3aa: CASSLVAAAGNTIYF
j_gene: TRBJ2-7; d_gene: NA; v_gene: TRBV5-5; abundance: NA; CDR3nt: TGTGCCAGCAGCCCGAGAGGGGTTGGGGGGTACGAGCAGTACTTC; CDR3aa: CASSPRGVGGYEQYF
j_gene: TRBJ2-5; d_gene: NA; v_gene: TRBV2; abundance: few; CDR3nt: TGTGCCAGCAGTCAGGGTGAACCAAGACGGACCCAGTACTTC; CDR3aa: CASSQGEPRRTQYF
j_gene: TRBJ2-1; d_gene: TRBD2; v_gene: TRBV7-2; abundance: NA; CDR3nt: TGTGCCAGCAGCGAGAGTAGCGGGAAGGGTACCAATGAGCAGTTCTTC; CDR3aa: CASSESSGKGTNEQFF
j_gene: TRBJ1-2; d_gene: NA; v_gene: TRBV4-2; abundance: NA; CDR3nt: TGTGCCAGCAGCATAGAGGGGGGCTATGACTATGGCTACACCTTC; CDR3aa: CASSIEGGYDYGYTF
j_gene: TRBJ2-3; d_gene: TRBD2; v_gene: TRBV9; abundance: few; CDR3nt: TGTGCCAGCAGCATACCTAGCGGGGGGGCCCCGGATACGCAGTATTTT; CDR3aa: CASSIPSGGAPDTQYF
j_gene: TRBJ2-1; d_gene: TRBD2; v_gene: TRBV12-3/TRBV12-4; abundance: few; CDR3nt: TGTGCCAGCAGTTTGGTGGCGGGGGGGCTGAGGGATGAGCAGTTCTTC; CDR3aa: CASSLVAGGLRDEQFF
j_gene: TRBJ2-3; d_gene: TRBD2; v_gene: TRBV28; abundance: few; CDR3nt: TGTGCCAGCAGTTTCTTTCCTAAGCGGGAGACCGGTCAAGATACGCAGTATTTT; CDR3aa: CASSFFPKRETGQDTQYF
j_gene: TRBJ1-1; d_gene: NA; v_gene: TRBV5-6; abundance: few; CDR3nt: TGTGCCAGCAGCTTTACGCTTAGAACAACTGAAGCTTTCTTT; CDR3aa: CASSFTLRTTEAFF
j_gene: TRBJ2-7; d_gene: NA; v_gene: TRBV12-3/TRBV12-4; abundance: NA; CDR3nt: TGTGCCAGCAGTTTACCCAGGGTAAGCTACGAGCAGTACTTC; CDR3aa: CASSLPRVSYEQYF
j_gene: TRBJ2-1; d_gene: TRBD2; v_gene: TRBV5-1; abundance: few; CDR3nt: TGCGCCAGCAGCTTTGGACTAGCGGGAAACAATGAGCAGTTCTTC; CDR3aa: CASSFGLAGNNEQFF
j_gene: TRBJ2-7; d_gene: NA; v_gene: TRBV12-3/TRBV12-4; abundance: NA; CDR3nt: TGTGCCAGCAGCAGGATCCCCTACGAGCAGTACTTC; CDR3aa: CASSRIPYEQYF
j_gene: TRBJ1-1; d_gene: NA; v_gene: TRBV15; abundance: NA; CDR3nt: TGTGCCACCAGCAGAGATTTCCTCACTGAAGCTTTCTTT; CDR3aa: CATSRDFLTEAFF
j_gene: TRBJ2-3; d_gene: NA; v_gene: TRBV7-3; abundance: NA; CDR3nt: TGTGCCAGCAGCTTAGAAGGAGGCCTTAGCGCAGATACGCAGTATTTT; CDR3aa: CASSLEGGLSADTQYF
j_gene: TRBJ2-5; d_gene: NA; v_gene: TRBV6-5; abundance: NA; CDR3nt: TGTGCCAGCACCCGGACGGGAAAGTACCAAGAGACCCAGTACTTC; CDR3aa: CASTRTGKYQETQYF
j_gene: TRBJ1-6; d_gene: NA; v_gene: TRBV5-1; abundance: NA; CDR3nt: TGCGCCAGCAGCTTAACTGGAACCCTGGGAGGGTCACCCCTCCACTTT; CDR3aa: CASSLTGTLGGSPLHF
j_gene: TRBJ1-1; d_gene: NA; v_gene: TRBV4-3; abundance: NA; CDR3nt: TGCGCCAGCAGCCAAGATTACCCCCCGAACACTGAAGCTTTCTTT; CDR3aa: CASSQDYPPNTEAFF
j_gene: TRBJ1-5; d_gene: TRBD1; v_gene: TRBV27; abundance: NA; CDR3nt: TGTGCCAGCAGGACAGGGGCGACGAATCAGCCCCAGCATTTT; CDR3aa: CASRTGATNQPQHF
j_gene: TRBJ1-2; d_gene: TRBD1; v_gene: TRBV20-1; abundance: NA; CDR3nt: TGCAGTACGGACAGGGGCGGATATGGCTACACCTTC; CDR3aa: CSTDRGGYGYTF
j_gene: TRBJ1-1; d_gene: NA; v_gene: TRBV6-5; abundance: NA; CDR3nt: TGTGCCAGCAGCGCAAGCCAGGGCCTGAACACTGAAGCTTTCTTT; CDR3aa: CASSASQGLNTEAFF
j_gene: TRBJ2-3; d_gene: NA; v_gene: TRBV7-9; abundance: many; CDR3nt: TGTGCCAGCAGCGTAATCGGGGATACGCAGTATTTT; CDR3aa: CASSVIGDTQYF
j_gene: TRBJ1-1; d_gene: NA; v_gene: TRBV7-3; abundance: NA; CDR3nt: TGTGCCAGCAGCTTAGCCAGCTCTTCTGAAGCTTTCTTT; CDR3aa: CASSLASSSEAFF
j_gene: TRBJ2-7; d_gene: TRBD1; v_gene: TRBV2; abundance: few; CDR3nt: TGTGCCAGCAGTGGCCGGGACAGATTCTCCTACGAGCAGTACTTC; CDR3aa: CASSGRDRFSYEQYF
j_gene: TRBJ2-7; d_gene: TRBD2; v_gene: TRBV5-1; abundance: few; CDR3nt: TGCGCCAGCAGCTTAGCGGGGGTGACCTACGAGCAGTACTTC; CDR3aa: CASSLAGVTYEQYF
j_gene: TRBJ2-5; d_gene: NA; v_gene: TRBV7-6; abundance: few; CDR3nt: TGTGCCAGCAGCGCACAGGGAAGTGGGACCCAGTACTTC; CDR3aa: CASSAQGSGTQYF
j_gene: TRBJ2-7; d_gene: NA; v_gene: TRBV5-6; abundance: NA; CDR3nt: TGTGCCAGCAGCTTTGGTGGCAGAGCCTACGAGCAGTACTTC; CDR3aa: CASSFGGRAYEQYF
j_gene: TRBJ1-6; d_gene: NA; v_gene: TRBV7-8; abundance: NA; CDR3nt: TGTGCCAGCAGCTCTCCGGGACTAGGAGATTCACCCCTCCACTTT; CDR3aa: CASSSPGLGDSPLHF
j_gene: TRBJ2-7; d_gene: TRBD1; v_gene: TRBV7-2; abundance: NA; CDR3nt: TGTGCCAGCACCACACGACAGGGGGCCTACGAGCAGTACTTC; CDR3aa: CASTTRQGAYEQYF
j_gene: TRBJ2-1; d_gene: TRBD2; v_gene: TRBV20-1; abundance: NA; CDR3nt: TGCAGTGCTAGAACTAGCGGGAGGGTCATAGGGGATGAGCAGTTCTTC; CDR3aa: CSARTSGRVIGDEQFF
j_gene: TRBJ1-1; d_gene: NA; v_gene: TRBV12-3/TRBV12-4; abundance: few; CDR3nt: TGTGCCAGCAGTCTCGCAGGGTTAATGAACACTGAAGCTTTCTTT; CDR3aa: CASSLAGLMNTEAFF
j_gene: TRBJ1-1; d_gene: TRBD1; v_gene: TRBV12-3/TRBV12-4; abundance: NA; CDR3nt: TGTGCCAGCAATCCGGGACAGGGGATGCACACTGAAGCTTTCTTT; CDR3aa: CASNPGQGMHTEAFF
j_gene: TRBJ1-1; d_gene: NA; v_gene: TRBV27; abundance: many; CDR3nt: TGTGCCAGCAGATTGTCAGGGATTATGAACACTGAAGCTTTCTTT; CDR3aa: CASRLSGIMNTEAFF
j_gene: TRBJ2-7; d_gene: TRBD1; v_gene: TRBV7-3; abundance: few; CDR3nt: TGTGCCAGCAGCTTACAGACAGGGGGCAGGTACGAGCAGTACTTC; CDR3aa: CASSLQTGGRYEQYF
j_gene: TRBJ2-1; d_gene: TRBD2; v_gene: TRBV7-2; abundance: few; CDR3nt: TGTGCCAGCAGCCCTTTAGCGGGGCCCTGGAATGAGCAGTTCTTC; CDR3aa: CASSPLAGPWNEQFF
j_gene: TRBJ2-5; d_gene: NA; v_gene: TRBV2; abundance: many; CDR3nt: TGTGCCAGCAGTGAGGAAGAGACCCAGTACTTC; CDR3aa: CASSEEETQYF
j_gene: TRBJ2-3; d_gene: TRBD1; v_gene: TRBV5-1; abundance: NA; CDR3nt: TGCGCCAGCAGCCCGAATCCTACAGGGGGAACAGATACGCAGTATTTT; CDR3aa: CASSPNPTGGTDTQYF
j_gene: TRBJ2-5; d_gene: NA; v_gene: TRBV25-1; abundance: NA; CDR3nt: TGTGCCAGCAGTGAATTAGGCCAGGAAGAGACCCAGTACTTC; CDR3aa: CASSELGQEETQYF
j_gene: TRBJ1-1; d_gene: NA; v_gene: TRBV29-1; abundance: NA; CDR3nt: TGCAGCGTGACCGGACAGCAGAACACTGAAGCTTTCTTT; CDR3aa: CSVTGQQNTEAFF
j_gene: TRBJ2-1; d_gene: TRBD1; v_gene: TRBV5-1; abundance: few; CDR3nt: TGCGCCAGCAGCTTGGCCGCCCACAGGGGCAACCCATACAATGAGCAGTTCTTC; CDR3aa: CASSLAAHRGNPYNEQFF
j_gene: TRBJ1-5; d_gene: NA; v_gene: TRBV5-5; abundance: many; CDR3nt: TGTGCCAGCAGCTTTTCGACACAGGGTCAGCCCCAGCATTTT; CDR3aa: CASSFSTQGQPQHF